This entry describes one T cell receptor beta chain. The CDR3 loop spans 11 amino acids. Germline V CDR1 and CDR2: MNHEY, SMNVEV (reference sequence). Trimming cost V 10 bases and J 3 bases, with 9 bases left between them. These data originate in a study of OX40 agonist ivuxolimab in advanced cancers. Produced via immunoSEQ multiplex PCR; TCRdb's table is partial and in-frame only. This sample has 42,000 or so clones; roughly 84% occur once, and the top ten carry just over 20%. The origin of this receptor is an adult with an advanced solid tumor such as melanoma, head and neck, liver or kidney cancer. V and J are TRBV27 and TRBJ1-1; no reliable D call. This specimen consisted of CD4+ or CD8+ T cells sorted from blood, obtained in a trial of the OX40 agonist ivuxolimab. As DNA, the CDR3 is TGTGCCACCCATACCCACACTGAAGCTTTCTTT. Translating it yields CATHTHTEAFF.